This TCR beta chain was documented in a study of blood T cell repertoires in COVID-19 (dated by TCRdb to 2018 to 2021). At the level of the whole study: Collaborator samples came from the United States, Italy and Spain and covered acute and convalescent phases of COVID-19. Where available, HLA class I and class II types were taken from metadata supplied by the sample provider and were not determined by assay-based typing. A freely available public database, intended as a resource for researchers studying the immune response to SARS-CoV-2, is where the repertoires were released. The prospective study material was composed of cDNA or gDNA derived from T cells, B-cell-depleted T cells, or PBMCs. Deeply sampled blood TCRbeta repertoires from subjects exposed to, actively infected with, or recovered from COVID-19 were included in the dataset. Sample metadata almost always included a de-identified subject ID, COVID-19 status, age in years and sex. The samples were drawn from the first 160 participants of the ongoing ImmuneRACE study and from 950 to 1,500 subjects provided by 6 global collaborators.

TCRbeta CDR3 regions were amplified from genomic DNA by means of the immunoSEQ Assay, a bias-controlled multiplex PCR. Regarding the original processing steps: The number of nucleated cells in each sample was estimated from the amplification of reference gene primers within the assay. Sequence reads were collapsed and filtered to measure the absolute abundance of every unique TCRbeta CDR3 rearrangement. For each sample, productive Simpson clonality was calculated by taking the square root of Simpson's diversity index across productive rearrangements. TCRdb mirrors the immuneACCESS table, restricted to in-frame sequences. Some clones are absent from its copies; in checked studies, under half trace to an unresolved V gene, and the reason for the others is unknown. The V and J calls and clone size come from that table; D and trimming were worked out from the DNA. The sample table lists about 230,000 clones, about 85% of them with a count of one. The biggest ten clones account for approximately 10% of the sample.

As regards this clone: It has no known antigen specificity. Base qualities are not at hand, and no much larger clone is one base apart.

Participants in the prospective study were aged about 18 to 90 years, lived in 20 to 25 United States geographic areas, and enrolled through a virtual design. In the prospective study, cohorts were assigned on the basis of participant-reported clinical history obtained from a screening survey and a study questionnaire. ImmuneRACE Cohort 3 recovered participants were defined by two consecutive negative NP/OP PCR tests, healthcare professional clearance, or symptom resolution. Each participant in the prospective study had whole blood, serum and a nasopharyngeal or oropharyngeal swab collected by mobile phlebotomists. Additional blood draws and questionnaires over an approximately 2-month period could optionally be provided by prospective study participants. Blood samples from the prospective study were shipped frozen or at room temperature prior to DNA extraction. What the authors observed across the whole study: The quantity of clinical and demographic metadata differed by source and by participant and was supplied without curation.

The CDR3 measures 13 amino acids from cysteine to phenylalanine. Of the read, only the CDR3 DNA is kept; its 39 bases are in frame from base 1. CDR1 and CDR2 were assigned from the germline V gene as SNHLY and FYNNEI. The germline V end is reduced by 6 bases and the J end by 6 bases; junction bases left unmatched: 8. Sample: PBMCs or T cells enriched from blood (not recorded which). The source is a man aged 25-45 years who had recovered from COVID-19. Recombination linked TRBV2 to TRBJ2-7, and TRBD1 matches 7 of the central bases. Read as DNA, the sequence is TGTGCCAGCAGCCCCCTCAGACAGGGCGAGCAGTACTTC. Its protein product is CASSPLRQGEQYF.